This TCR beta chain was sequenced in a study of blood T cell repertoires in COVID-19. At the level of the study: Spain, Italy and the United States supplied samples that represented acute and convalescent COVID-19. The cDNA or gDNA used as material had been derived from T cells, B-cell-depleted T cells, or PBMCs.

This clone was seen only once. The CDR3 has 13 amino acids. V was clipped by 4 bases and J by 3 bases, with 10 bases between them. Germline lookup yields CDR1 SGHRS and CDR2 YFSETQ. Per the authors' pipeline: Amplification of reference gene primers was used by the study to estimate nucleated cell counts. This table comes from immunoSEQ multiplex PCR, and its TCRdb copy is limited to in-frame clones, with some not included. Clone size and V and J calls were adopted from that table, with D and trimming inferred from the DNA. The sample has approximately 200,000 clones, approximately 83% seen once. The sequenced sample was peripheral blood. This clonotype was obtained from a human donor with active or convalescent COVID-19. The donor label of this sample is uncertain. The rearrangement joins TRBV5-1 to TRBJ1-1; D is unresolved. The CDR3 nucleotides are TGCGCCAGCAGCAGAACTCGAGACACTGAAGCTTTCTTT. This sequence encodes CASSRTRDTEAFF.